This record looks at one T cell receptor (beta chain) sequence and its context. An end of the junction does not agree with germline; a read error may underlie this. This specimen belongs to a study of cytomegalovirus exposure and HLA in healthy donors. A multiplex PCR was run with 60 Vbeta primers and 13 Jbeta primers. Profiling relied on immunoSEQ multiplex PCR, and the TCRdb table lists in-frame clones only, not all of them. The data hold around 100,000 clones, with approximately 82% observed a single time. CDR3 length: 15 residues. CDR1 LNHDA and CDR2 SQIVND come from the germline V gene (reference sequence).

Sequenced material: PBMCs. V is TRBV19 and J is TRBJ2-7, with D tentatively TRBD1 (7 bases). This sequence originates from a female donor in good health and CMV-seropositive. CDR3 coding DNA: TGTGCCAGCAGTAGGGGGGACAGAATAGACTACGAGCAGTACTTC. As protein: CASSRGDRIDYEQYF. The full variable domain, in which reference TRBV19 and TRBJ2-7 provide the parts outside the CDR3, is DGGITQSPKYLFRKEGQNVTLSCEQNLNHDAMYWYRQDPGQGLRLIYYSQIVNDFQKGDIAEGYSVSREKKESFPLTVTSAQKNPTAFYLCASSRGDRIDYEQYFGPGTRLTVT.